Shown below are 20 T cell receptor beta chains from a single sample sequenced in a study of CD8 T cells in ankylosing spondylitis (dated by TCRdb to 2016 to 2017). Library preparation used 5' RACE. Data came from an Illumina HiSeq 2500. TCRdb reanalyzed the raw reads on its own, using fastp at Q25 for trimming and MiXCR for clone calling, and kept in-frame beta chains. All rows with the same CDR3 protein become a single entry with the most common DNA and genes. Counted in this sample were around 130,000 distinct CDR3 sequences; 6.5% to 9% of them appeared once. The ten largest account for over 9% of the sample. Material for sequencing was blood, either unsorted or a sorted T cell fraction (not recorded which). The receptors shown here come from a male donor with ankylosing spondylitis or in good health (not recorded which).

In its sample, this clonotype was seen many times. The chain uses TRBV20-1 and TRBJ2-1, with 10 bases aligning to TRBD2. The CDR3 spans 15 residues. Germline lookup yields CDR1 DFQATT and CDR2 SNEGSKA (reference sequence). After removal of 2 bases from V and 6 bases from J, the junction contained 7 bases not matched to a gene. The CDR3, as DNA: TGCAGTGCTAGAAAGCGGGGGGGAGCGGGCAATGAGCAGTTCTTC. Encoded protein: CSARKRGGAGNEQFF.

This clonotype was found many times. The chain is built from TRBV11-2 and TRBJ1-5; D gene unclear. The CDR3 is 14 amino acids. Trimming pared 2 bases from V and 1 base from J, leaving 6 bases between. The V gene's germline CDR1 is SGHAT and CDR2 FQNNGV. CDR3 coding DNA: TGTGCCAGCAGCTTATCGGACAGCAATCAGCCCCAGCATTTT. Its protein is CASSLSDSNQPQHF.

This clonotype was picked up many times. The chain recombines TRBV20-1 with TRBJ2-3; 7 nucleotides align to TRBD1. CDR3 length: 15 amino acids. CDR1 DFQATT and CDR2 SNEGSKA come from the germline V gene (reference sequence). Trimming removed 5 bases from V and 2 bases from J; junction bases left unmatched: 10. The CDR3 region is CSASYRGWDTDTQYF. The CDR3 region has the DNA TGCAGTGCTTCTTACAGGGGATGGGACACAGATACGCAGTATTTT.

This clonotype was counted only a few times. The genes are TRBV7-6 and TRBJ2-1, with D possibly being TRBD2 (5 bases). Germline-derived CDR1 and CDR2 are SGHVS and FNYEAQ. V dropped 2 bases and J dropped 12 bases, with 14 bases sitting between them. The CDR3 loop spans 13 amino acids. This chain's CDR3 is CASSLSEGTGQFF. CDR3 nucleotides: TGTGCCAGCAGCTTAAGTGAGGGAACGGGGCAGTTCTTC.

In its sample, this clonotype was seen many times. The chain carries TRBV20-1 and TRBJ1-5, with 8 positions matching TRBD1. With 4 bases clipped from V and 5 bases from J, the junction kept 7 bases outside the gene matches. The CDR3 spans 14 residues. Germline V gene lookup returns CDR1 DFQATT and CDR2 SNEGSKA (reference sequence). CDR3 amino acids: CSATDRGGDQPQHF. The CDR3 DNA reads TGCAGTGCTACCGACAGGGGTGGCGATCAGCCCCAGCATTTT.

At least ten counts were recorded for this clonotype. CDR3 residues: CASSLWGDEQYF. CDR3 nucleotides: TGTGCCAGCAGTTTATGGGGAGACGAGCAGTACTTC. The rearrangement uses TRBV28 and TRBJ2-7; a weak D match, TRBD2 (5 bases). Trimming took off 0 bases at V and 5 bases at J, with 5 bases between the two ends. The CDR3 is made up of 12 amino acids. Germline V gene data show CDR1 as MDHEN and CDR2 as SYDVKM. Supplemented by reference TRBV28 and TRBJ2-7, the full variable domain reads DVKVTQSSRYLVKRTGEKVFLECVQDMDHENMFWYRQDPGLGLRLIYFSYDVKMKEKGDIPEGYSVSREKKERFSLILESASTNQTSMYLCASSLWGDEQYFGPGTRLTVT.

The J gene is TRBJ2-5, the V gene TRBV7-8; the match to TRBD1 covers 10 bases. Germline-derived CDR1 and CDR2 are SGHVS and FQNEAQ. The trim removed 6 bases at V and 5 bases at J, leaving 3 bases unmatched. The CDR3 is made up of 13 amino acids. The DNA for the CDR3 is TGTGCCAGCAGTCGACAGGGGGCGGAGACCCAGTACTTC. Translating it yields CASSRQGAETQYF.

In its sample, this clonotype was seen many times. The chain employs TRBV5-1 and TRBJ1-5, with TRBD1 matching over 8 bases. The CDR3 covers 14 residues. Per the germline V gene, CDR1 is SGHRS and CDR2 is YFSETQ. V shed 3 bases, J shed 7 bases, and the junction held 6 bases outside the gene matches. CDR3: CASSSGQGGQPQHF. CDR3 in DNA: TGCGCCAGCAGCTCCGGACAGGGAGGCCAGCCCCAGCATTTT.

The table lists this clonotype with a few counts. V and J are TRBV10-3 and TRBJ2-5, with D perhaps TRBD2 (6 bases). The V and J ends lost 6 bases and 5 bases respectively, with 22 bases between them. The CDR3 is made up of 16 amino acids. Germline V gives CDR1 ENHRY, CDR2 SYGVKD. The CDR3 spells CAIREIDSPSGETQYF. The CDR3 DNA sequence: TGTGCCATCAGGGAAATCGACAGCCCGAGCGGGGAGACCCAGTACTTC.

This clonotype was detected many times. The chain couples TRBV5-1 to TRBJ1-1; 8 bases fit TRBD1. CDR1 SGHRS and CDR2 YFSETQ come from the germline V gene. This CDR3 comprises 18 residues. With 0 bases clipped from V and 0 bases from J, the junction kept 10 bases outside the gene matches. The DNA of the CDR3 is TGCGCCAGCAGCTTGGAGGGGACAGGCGATTTCATGAACACTGAAGCTTTCTTT. Its translation is CASSLEGTGDFMNTEAFF.

This clonotype was detected ten times or more. The rearrangement joins TRBV6-2 or TRBV6-3 to TRBJ1-6, with 7 bases fitting TRBD1. Germline V gives CDR1 MNHEY, CDR2 SVGEGT. V dropped 6 bases and J dropped 8; count of bases not matched to a gene: 4. The CDR3 extends over 13 amino acids. The CDR3 protein is CASSRDRYSPLHF. The CDR3 DNA follows: TGTGCCAGCAGCCGGGACAGATATTCACCCCTCCACTTT.

The chain carries TRBV7-3 and TRBJ1-2; weak D call: TRBD1 (5 bases). The CDR3 spans 15 residues. CDR1 and CDR2 from the germline V gene are SGHTA and FQGTGA. Trimming took 5 bases from V and 2 from J, leaving 15 bases between them. CDR3: CASSPLGGTNYGYTF. The DNA of the CDR3 is TGTGCCAGCAGCCCCCTTGGGGGGACCAACTATGGCTACACCTTC.

This clonotype was seen more than once but under ten times. J is TRBJ2-6 and V is TRBV20-1; no clear D. V lost 2 bases to trimming and J lost 3 bases, with 11 bases between them. The germline CDR1 and CDR2 sequences are DFQATT and SNEGSKA (reference sequence). There are 15 residues in the CDR3. CDR3: CSARPSLGGANVLTF. The CDR3 DNA sequence: TGCAGTGCTAGACCCTCTCTGGGTGGGGCCAACGTCCTGACTTTC.

This clonotype was counted at least ten times. This sequence joins TRBV5-1 and TRBJ2-1; 9 positions agree with TRBD2. The CDR3 runs 14 residues. Germline loops: CDR1 SGHRS, CDR2 YFSETQ. The V and J ends lost 8 bases and 7 bases, in that order; junction bases with no gene match: 10. CDR3 coding DNA: TGCGCCAGTGAACCGGGACTAGCAGAAAATGAGCAGTTCTTC. Translation gives CASEPGLAENEQFF. The variable domain in full, with the rest retrieved from reference TRBV5-1 and TRBJ2-1, is KAGVTQTPRYLIKTRGQQVTLSCSPISGHRSVSWYQQTPGQGLQFLFEYFSETQRNKGNFPGRFSGRQFSNSRSEMNVSTLELGDSALYLCASEPGLAENEQFFGPGTRLTVL.

Ten or more counts support this clonotype. The genes are TRBV7-2 and TRBJ2-7; 10 positions agree with TRBD2. V gave up 5 bases and J gave up 4 bases; unmatched junction bases: 11. CDR3 length: 16 residues. Germline lookup yields CDR1 SGHTA and CDR2 FQGNSA. The CDR3 region is CASSKQAGGNIYEQYF. CDR3 in DNA: TGTGCCAGCAGCAAGCAAGCGGGAGGGAACATATACGAGCAGTACTTC.

At least ten counts were recorded for this clonotype. The chain joins TRBV6-2 or TRBV6-3 to TRBJ1-2; possibly TRBD1 for D (6 bases). V was trimmed by 6 bases and J by 1 base, leaving 12 bases between them. Germline values: CDR1 MNHEY, CDR2 SVGEGT. The CDR3 has 14 amino acids. The CDR3 DNA reads TGTGCCAGCAGCGTACAGGGATATAACTATGGCTACACCTTC. Translated: CASSVQGYNYGYTF.

This clonotype was detected ten times or more. The chain is built from TRBV28 and TRBJ1-2; D unresolved. V was shortened by 2 bases and J by 6 bases, with 13 bases between the two germline ends. From germline, CDR1 is MDHEN and CDR2 SYDVKM. The CDR3 loop spans 14 amino acids. CDR3 sequence reads: CASSLGRSPDGYTF. CDR3 nucleotides: TGTGCCAGCAGTTTAGGCAGGAGCCCCGATGGCTACACCTTC.

There are many counts of this clonotype. The chain carries TRBV5-1 and TRBJ2-7, with 9 nucleotides matching TRBD1. Unmatched junction bases numbered 7, after V lost 3 bases and J lost 3 bases. This CDR3 region has 15 residues. Germline V gives CDR1 SGHRS, CDR2 YFSETQ. Here the CDR3 reads CASSSGQGSIYEQYF. The CDR3 DNA sequence: TGCGCCAGCAGCTCCGGACAGGGGAGTATCTACGAGCAGTACTTC.

This clonotype was recorded at least ten times. V usage is TRBV4-3 and J usage is TRBJ2-3; D perhaps matches TRBD2 (6 bases). The CDR3 has 15 amino acids. Trimming removed 0 bases from V and 5 bases from J, with 12 bases in between. Germline CDR1 LGHNA, CDR2 YSLEER. CDR3 amino acids: CASSQDRRGGDTQYF. The CDR3, as DNA: TGCGCCAGCAGCCAAGATCGTAGGGGAGGAGATACGCAGTATTTT.

This clonotype was recorded at least ten times. This CDR3 reads CASSLSGFGNTIYF. The CDR3 bases are TGCGCCAGCAGCTTGTCCGGGTTTGGAAACACCATATATTTT. The chain has TRBV5-1 and TRBJ1-3, with D unclear. Trimming removed 1 base from V and 3 bases from J, with 8 bases in between. CDR3 size: 14 residues. CDR1 is SGHRS, CDR2 YFSETQ, per germline.